A selection of T cell receptor beta chains follows, all from one sample in a study of tumor-infiltrating lymphocytes in localized non-small cell lung cancer. Assay: immunoSEQ multiplex PCR; the TCRdb copy retains only in-frame clones and omits some. The sample includes 13,000 to 15,000 clones, 68% of them seen just once. Sequenced material: uninvolved lung tissue not adjacent to the tumor. The source of these receptors is a human donor with non-small cell lung cancer. The CDR3 runs from the conserved cysteine through the conserved F or W. The D gene is left open where the match is weak. For some rows the clone size is stated as once, few or many, or as a class when expanded; others skip it.

TRBJ2-2 | - | TRBD1 | TRBV29-1 | TGCAGCGGCCGGGACAGACTCAATGCCGGGGAGCTGTTTTTT | CSGRDRLNAGELFF
TRBJ2-5 | once | - | TRBV6-4 | TGTGCCAGCAGCCTGGACGTACAAGAGACCCAGTACTTC | CASSLDVQETQYF
TRBJ2-1 | - | - | TRBV9 | TGTGCCAGCAGCGTGGTTCCATGGGCCTACAATGAGCAGTTCTTC | CASSVVPWAYNEQFF
TRBJ1-1 | - | - | TRBV7-2 | TGTGCCAGCAGCCCCGGACGGAGGCTAGAAGCTTTCTTT | CASSPGRRLEAFF
TRBJ2-5 | few | TRBD1 | TRBV7-9 | TGTGCCAGCAGCTTAGAATTAGGGGGCAAAGAGACCCAGTACTTC | CASSLELGGKETQYF
TRBJ2-3 | - | - | TRBV28 | TGTGCCAGCAGTTTAAGGTCCGTCCTCGCGGTAGGGGGTAATACGCAGTATTTT | CASSLRSVLAVGGNTQYF
TRBJ1-2 | - | - | TRBV11-1 | TGTGCCAGCAGCCCCTGGGCGGGGGATGGCTACACCTTC | CASSPWAGDGYTF
TRBJ1-4 | - | - | TRBV28 | TGTGCCAGCAGTTTAATAGCCGTTGAAAAACTGTTTTTT | CASSLIAVEKLFF
TRBJ1-3 | few | TRBD1 | TRBV10-2 | TGCGCCAGCGCAGCAGGGGGCGGTGGAAACACCATATATTTT | CASAAGGGGNTIYF
TRBJ1-2 | once | - | TRBV20-1 | TGCAGTGTAGAAATCGGCTATGGCTACACCTTC | CSVEIGYGYTF
TRBJ1-1 | few | - | TRBV6-1 | TGTGCCAGCAGTGAAGGGACATTCCTGAACACTGAAGCTTTCTTT | CASSEGTFLNTEAFF
TRBJ2-7 | - | TRBD2 | TRBV30 | TGTGCCTGGAGGGGGACTAGCGGGAGCTACGAGCAGTACTTC | CAWRGTSGSYEQYF
TRBJ2-1 | - | TRBD2 | TRBV5-1 | TGCGCCAGCAGCTTGGACCCCGGGGGTAGCGGGAGTGTCAATGAGCAGTTCTTC | CASSLDPGGSGSVNEQFF
TRBJ2-1 | - | - | TRBV7-2 | TGTGCCAGCAGCTTAGGGGGCCTACCCGCCAATGAGCAGTTCTTC | CASSLGGLPANEQFF
TRBJ2-1 | - | - | TRBV15 | TGTGCCACCAGCAGAGCCGGGACGCCAAATGAGCAGTTCTTC | CATSRAGTPNEQFF
TRBJ1-1 | - | - | TRBV6-1 | TGTGCCAGCAGTGAAGCGAGGAGCACTGAAGCTTTCTTT | CASSEARSTEAFF
TRBJ2-7 | - | - | TRBV28 | TGTGCCAGCTCAATAGCCCGATACGAGCAGTACTTC | CASSIARYEQYF
TRBJ2-5 | - | TRBD2 | TRBV10-2 | TGCGCCAGCCTTCCATCGGGCGGGGGGGCGGGGACCCAGTACTTC | CASLPSGGGAGTQYF
TRBJ1-1 | - | - | TRBV10-3 | TGTGCCATCAGTGAGCTGGGTTTGGATACTGAAGCTTTCTTT | CAISELGLDTEAFF
TRBJ1-1 | - | - | TRBV25-1 | TGTGCCAGCAGTGGGCCCCTAGGGACCATGAACACTGAAGCTTTCTTT | CASSGPLGTMNTEAFF
TRBJ1-6 | - | TRBD1 | TRBV5-4 | TGTGCCAGCAGCACGAGACAGGGGGCGAATTCACCCCTCCACTTT | CASSTRQGANSPLHF
TRBJ2-3 | - | - | TRBV6-4 | TGTGCCAGCAGTGACTCGGACGCCACAGATACGCAGTATTTT | CASSDSDATDTQYF
TRBJ1-3 | - | TRBD1 | TRBV11-3 | TGTGCCAGCAGCTACACGACACAGGGGCCACCCTCTGGAAACACCATATATTTT | CASSYTTQGPPSGNTIYF
TRBJ1-1 | - | - | TRBV7-2 | TGTGCCAGCAGCTCTTCTAGGGGGGCTGAAGCTTTCTTT | CASSSSRGAEAFF
TRBJ1-2 | few | - | TRBV7-9 | TGTGCCAGCAGCTCCAGTAACTATGGCTACACCTTC | CASSSSNYGYTF
TRBJ1-3 | - | - | TRBV11-2 | TGTGCCAGCAGCCGACAGACCACCTTGAGCTCTGGAAACACCATATATTTT | CASSRQTTLSSGNTIYF
TRBJ1-5 | - | - | TRBV27 | TGTGCCAGCAGTTTTAATGCAGGGGAGGATCAGCCCCAGCATTTT | CASSFNAGEDQPQHF
TRBJ1-1 | few | - | TRBV6-5 | TGTGCCAGCAGCTCGTGGTATTCGAACACTGAAGCTTTCTTT | CASSSWYSNTEAFF
TRBJ2-2 | - | - | TRBV28 | TGTGCCAGCAGTTTCTGGACAGCGAACACCGGGGAGCTGTTTTTT | CASSFWTANTGELFF
TRBJ2-3 | few | TRBD1 | TRBV2 | TGTGCCAGCAGTGAACCCGAACAGGGGAAGGTTAGCACAGATACGCAGTATTTT | CASSEPEQGKVSTDTQYF
TRBJ1-3 | - | TRBD1 | TRBV4-3 | TGCGCCAGCAGCCAAGAGGGACAGTCTGGAAACACCATATATTTT | CASSQEGQSGNTIYF
TRBJ2-5 | few | - | TRBV7-2 | TGTGCCAGCAGCCTCCGGGGGCCGGGAGAAGAGACCCAGTACTTC | CASSLRGPGEETQYF
TRBJ1-3 | - | TRBD1 | TRBV5-1 | TGCGCCAGCAGCTGGGGCGACAGGGGGACTGGAAACACCATATATTTT | CASSWGDRGTGNTIYF
TRBJ2-3 | - | - | TRBV28 | TGTGCCAGCAGTTTTGGGCAGGGCGGCACAGATACGCAGTATTTT | CASSFGQGGTDTQYF
TRBJ2-2 | - | TRBD1 | TRBV6-5 | TGTGCCAGCAGTTACATATCCGGGACAGGGGAAATGGAGCTGTTTTTT | CASSYISGTGEMELFF
TRBJ2-5 | few | - | TRBV5-1 | TGCGCCAGCAGCGTGTGGTCCGGTCGAAGTCAAGAGACCCAGTACTTC | CASSVWSGRSQETQYF
TRBJ2-7 | - | - | TRBV6-5 | TGTGCCAGCAGCCCTCGACCCGGGGGCTCCTACGAGCAGTACTTC | CASSPRPGGSYEQYF
TRBJ2-1 | few | - | TRBV19 | TGTGCCAGTAGTATCCCTCCCCGTGATGAGCAGTTCTTC | CASSIPPRDEQFF
TRBJ1-4 | - | - | TRBV4-2 | TGTGCCAGCAGCCAAGCAGCAACTAATGAAAAACTGTTTTTT | CASSQAATNEKLFF
TRBJ2-7 | - | - | TRBV7-2 | TGTGCCAGCAGCTTAGCCGGGACCTCCTACGAGCAGTACTTC | CASSLAGTSYEQYF
TRBJ1-2 | medium-sized | - | TRBV15 | TGTGCCACCAGCAGAGGGGGGGACTATGGCTACACCTTC | CATSRGGDYGYTF
TRBJ1-2 | - | - | TRBV5-1 | TGCGCCAGCAGCTCCGATCCTTCAGCGGACTATGGCTACACCTTC | CASSSDPSADYGYTF
TRBJ1-1 | - | - | TRBV5-1 | TGCGCCAGCAGCTTGGGGCCCTCGGGGGACGCTTTCTTT | CASSLGPSGDAFF
TRBJ1-2 | once | - | TRBV28 | TGTGCCAGCAGCCCCGGGACATTATATGGCTACACCTTC | CASSPGTLYGYTF
TRBJ2-2 | - | - | TRBV10-3 | TGTGCCATCAGTTTGGGGGGGAACACCGGGGAGCTGTTTTTT | CAISLGGNTGELFF
TRBJ2-3 | - | TRBD1 | TRBV25-1 | TGTGCCAGCAGTGAATTTAAGGGGGCGAGGACAGATACGCAGTATTTT | CASSEFKGARTDTQYF
TRBJ2-5 | - | - | TRBV28 | TGTGCCAGCAGTTTAACGGACTTGTACCAAGAGACCCAGTACTTC | CASSLTDLYQETQYF
TRBJ2-1 | - | - | TRBV19 | TGTGCCAGTAGTGGGACAAACGATGAGCAGTTCTTC | CASSGTNDEQFF
TRBJ1-2 | - | - | TRBV29-1 | TGCAGCGTTGGGTACGGGCTCGATGGCTACACCTTC | CSVGYGLDGYTF
TRBJ2-6 | medium-sized | - | TRBV18 | TGTGCCAGCTCACGGTACAGCTCTGGGGCCAACGTCCTGACTTTC | CASSRYSSGANVLTF
TRBJ1-1 | - | TRBD1 | TRBV5-4 | TGTGCCAGCAGCCGCCTTGACAGGGCTAACACTGAAGCTTTCTTT | CASSRLDRANTEAFF
TRBJ1-2 | - | - | TRBV5-1 | TGCGCCAGCAGCTTTGACAGGCCCTATGGCTACACCTTC | CASSFDRPYGYTF
TRBJ2-2 | - | - | TRBV29-1 | TGCAGCGTTGAAAGGCCAGACACCGGGGAGCTGTTTTTT | CSVERPDTGELFF